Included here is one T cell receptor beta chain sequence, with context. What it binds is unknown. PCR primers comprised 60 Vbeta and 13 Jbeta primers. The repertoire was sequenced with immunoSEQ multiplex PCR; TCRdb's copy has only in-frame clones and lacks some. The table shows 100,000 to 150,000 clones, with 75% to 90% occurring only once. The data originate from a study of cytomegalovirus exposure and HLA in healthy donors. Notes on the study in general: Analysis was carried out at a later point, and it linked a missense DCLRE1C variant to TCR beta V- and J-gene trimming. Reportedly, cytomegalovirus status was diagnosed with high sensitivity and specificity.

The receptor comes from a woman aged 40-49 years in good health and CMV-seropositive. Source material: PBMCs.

The CDR3 bases are TGTGCCAGCAGCAGCTCTGACAGGGAAGCTAGTTACGAGCAGTACTTC. Translating it yields CASSSSDREASYEQYF. This chain uses TRBV13 with TRBJ2-7, with 7 bases matching TRBD1. The CDR3 contains 16 residues. The trim removed 5 bases at V and 4 bases at J, leaving 14 bases unmatched. Germline lookup yields CDR1 PRHDT and CDR2 FYEKMQ (reference sequence). Drawing the rest from reference TRBV13 and TRBJ2-7, the complete variable domain is AAGVIQSPRHLIKEKRETATLKCYPIPRHDTVYWYQQGPGQDPQFLISFYEKMQSDKGSIPDRFSAQQFSDYHSELNMSSLELGDSALYFCASSSSDREASYEQYFGPGTRLTVT.